This T cell receptor (beta chain) comes out of a study of spatial heterogeneity in lung cancer (dated by TCRdb to about 2019). General notes on the study: Donors were 72 patients with early-stage, untreated non-small cell lung cancer from the lung TRACERx cohort. Follow-up PBMC samples were sequenced whenever available, with a median time to follow-up of roughly 26 months after resection. More beta-chain than alpha-chain transcripts were consistently detected, likely reflecting higher beta-chain transcript abundance. In the raw uncorrected reads, each unique combination of TCR and UMI appeared more than ten times on average. The study quantitatively compared TCR alpha and beta repertoires across multiple tumor regions, matched nontumor lung and blood in non-small cell lung cancer. TCR repertoire features were related to nonsynonymous mutation counts determined by whole-exome sequencing of tumor tissue. Both alpha and beta chains were TCR-sequenced in samples taken at surgery, namely 220 tumor regions, around 61 matched nontumor lung samples and some 53 PBMC samples.

The paper as a whole reports these results and caveats: Ubiquitous expanded tumor TCRs were found in blood more often at tumor resection than at routine follow-up. Additional single-cell paired TCR alpha and beta sequencing was considered necessary to confirm, at a functional level, the hypothesis that regional TCRs recognize regional mutations. Only roughly 15 patients were included in the comparisons of baseline and follow-up blood repertoires.

The CDR3, cysteine through phenylalanine, is 13 amino acids long. The read is trimmed to its CDR3 DNA, 39 bases read in frame from base 1. CDR1 LNHDA and CDR2 SQIVND were looked up in the germline V gene (reference sequence). V gives up 8 bases and J gives up 2 bases, and the segment between their germline ends measures 13 bases. The label giving this sample's time point can be read as: blood at routine non-recurrence follow-up after resection. Whole RNA extracted from tumor and nontumor lung tissue, or from cryopreserved PBMC samples, was used for TCR sequencing without cell sorting. Patients were selected for TCR sequencing only if sufficient RNA was available from at least two tumor regions. Library generation was performed with 5' RACE. Sequencing relied on a NextSeq 500. In the TCR library protocol, a unique molecular identifier was attached to each TCR cDNA molecule so that PCR and sequencing errors could be corrected. The study's processing was this. TCR identification, UMI-based error correction and CDR3 extraction were all carried out with Decombinator tools. Expanded TCRs were defined as those above a frequency of 2 per 1,000, corresponding to the top 1% of the tumor frequency distribution. Each repertoire was subsampled 100 times to 5,000 TCRs, after which Renyi diversity was computed with the R vegan package. To build CDR3 similarity networks, amino acid triplet string-kernel similarity was used, and CDR3s were connected when their pairwise similarity was above 0.82. TCRdb redid the processing of the public reads, applying fastp at Q25 and MiXCR, and retained in-frame beta chains. Each entry is one CDR3 protein sequence, shown with its most common DNA and genes. TCRdb's processing, not the study's, gives the V and J calls here. This sample is represented by roughly 71,000 distinct CDR3 sequences; about 9.5% of them were singletons. Roughly 1.9% of the sample comes from the top ten.

On this clonotype: Its antigen specificity is not known. Base qualities are not recorded, but no much larger clone differs from it by a single base.

The chain joins TRBV19 to TRBJ2-7, with no D gene named confidently. The sequence was collected from a female donor with early-stage non-small cell lung cancer. Specimen: PBMCs, collected at follow-up. The encoded CDR3 is CASRPTSTYEQYF. The DNA is as follows: TGTGCCAGTCGCCCCACCAGCACCTACGAGCAGTACTTC.